Listed below are T cell receptor beta chains from one sample, sequenced in a study of blood T cells in healthy people across ages. TCRdb re-called the 5' RACE reads through MiXCR, storing one row per CDR3 protein. This table holds 1.5 million to 2 million distinct CDR3 sequences, roughly 52% found once. The sample consisted of blood. Every receptor here comes from a woman aged 40 to 50 in good health. Each CDR3 is given with its conserved first and last residue. Fields, in order: J gene, D gene, clone size, V gene, CDR3 protein, CDR3 DNA. The D gene is left open where the match is weak. Clone size is not always given. Where it is, it says once, few, many or a class for expanded clones.

>TRBJ2-2|.|.|TRBV15
CATSPRRTGELFF
TGTGCCACCAGCCCCCGGCGAACCGGGGAGCTGTTTTTT
>TRBJ2-7|TRBD1|many|TRBV27
CASSLATGGPYEQYF
TGTGCCAGCAGTTTAGCAACAGGGGGCCCCTACGAGCAGTACTTC
>TRBJ2-7|.|.|TRBV28
CASSRRSADEYF
TGTGCCAGCAGTCGACGATCAGCGGATGAGTACTTC
>TRBJ1-6|.|.|TRBV6-6
CASSKYRESPLHF
TGTGCCAGCAGTAAATACAGGGAATCACCCCTCCACTTT
>TRBJ2-1|.|.|TRBV29-1
CSVWAGGGEQFF
TGCAGCGTATGGGCAGGGGGAGGTGAGCAGTTCTTC
>TRBJ1-6|.|.|TRBV11-2
CASSLRPGEDSPLHF
TGTGCCAGCAGCTTACGTCCGGGGGAGGATTCACCCCTCCACTTT
>TRBJ1-2|TRBD1|.|TRBV9
CASSGRQGHGYTF
TGTGCCAGCAGCGGCAGACAGGGGCATGGCTACACCTTC
>TRBJ2-3|.|once|TRBV24-1
CATSDYSVGSTDAQYF
TGTGCCACCAGTGATTACTCGGTGGGGAGCACAGATGCGCAGTATTTT
>TRBJ2-7|TRBD1|many|TRBV29-1
CSVEGGTGSYEQYF
TGCAGCGTTGAGGGCGGGACAGGGTCCTACGAGCAGTACTTC
>TRBJ1-2|.|few|TRBV7-9
CASSARSGGYTF
TGTGCCAGCAGCGCCCGATCCGGAGGCTACACCTTC
>TRBJ2-4|.|few|TRBV20-1
CSARETGFIAKNIQYF
TGCAGTGCTAGGGAGACAGGATTCATAGCCAAAAACATTCAGTACTTC
>TRBJ1-5|TRBD1|.|TRBV12-3/TRBV12-4
CASSPRRWTGEPREYGNQPQHF
TGTGCCAGCAGTCCCCGTAGGTGGACAGGCGAGCCGAGAGAATACGGCAATCAGCCCCAGCATTTT
>TRBJ2-1|TRBD2|.|TRBV6-6
CASSPWGEGNEQFF
TGTGCCAGCAGCCCCTGGGGGGAGGGGAATGAGCAGTTCTTC
>TRBJ2-5|TRBD2|.|TRBV20-1
CSAPGTSMETQYF
TGCAGTGCTCCCGGGACTAGCATGGAGACCCAGTACTTC
>TRBJ2-7|.|.|TRBV27
CASRRTDSYERYF
TGTGCCAGCAGGAGGACAGATTCCTACGAGCGGTACTTC
>TRBJ1-4|TRBD1|.|TRBV14
CASSHWDRGEKLFF
TGTGCCAGCAGCCACTGGGACAGGGGAGAAAAACTGTTTTTT
>TRBJ2-2|.|.|TRBV6-1
CASSGARGQTGELFF
TGTGCCAGCAGTGGGGCCAGGGGCCAAACCGGGGAGCTGTTTTTT
>TRBJ2-5|.|few|TRBV12-3/TRBV12-4
CASSPGQIGETQYF
TGTGCCAGCAGTCCTGGACAAATCGGAGAGACCCAGTACTTC
>TRBJ2-1|.|few|TRBV12-3/TRBV12-4
CASSLSLINNEQFF
TGTGCCAGCAGTTTAAGTCTAATAAACAATGAGCAGTTCTTC
>TRBJ2-5|.|.|TRBV4-2
CASSQSRQAGQETQYF
TGTGCCAGCAGCCAGTCCCGACAGGCAGGACAAGAGACCCAGTACTTC
>TRBJ2-3|TRBD1|few|TRBV29-1
CSASPDRVPQITQYF
TGCAGCGCCTCGCCCGACAGGGTTCCACAGATTACGCAGTATTTT
>TRBJ2-1|TRBD2|many|TRBV12-3/TRBV12-4
CASSLGGGLYNEQFF
TGTGCCAGCAGTTTAGGCGGGGGACTCTACAATGAGCAGTTCTTC
>TRBJ2-7|.|.|TRBV18
CASSPIGRHEQYF
TGTGCCAGCTCACCAATAGGTCGTCACGAGCAGTACTTC
>TRBJ2-2|.|.|TRBV6-6
CAGRDQGVTGELFF
TGTGCCGGGCGAGACCAAGGGGTGACCGGGGAGCTGTTTTTT
>TRBJ1-6|.|.|TRBV4-3
CASSQGTSGNSPLHF
TGCGCCAGCAGCCAAGGGACCTCCGGGAATTCACCCCTCCACTTT
>TRBJ2-7|TRBD1|few|TRBV13
CASRTGGGSYEQYF
TGTGCCAGCAGGACAGGGGGCGGCTCCTACGAGCAGTACTTC
>TRBJ2-1|TRBD1|few|TRBV5-4
CASSGPTGRTYNEQFF
TGTGCCAGCAGCGGGCCGACAGGGCGGACCTACAATGAGCAGTTCTTC
>TRBJ2-3|TRBD2|once|TRBV5-1
CASSISGEVTDTQYF
TGCGCCAGCAGCATAAGCGGGGAGGTGACAGATACGCAGTATTTT
>TRBJ2-7|TRBD2|.|TRBV3-1
CASSQDGLAGDEQYF
TGTGCCAGCAGCCAAGATGGACTAGCGGGGGATGAGCAGTACTTC
>TRBJ2-1|.|.|TRBV20-1
CSAHVRGSTLSYNEQFF
TGCAGTGCTCACGTTAGGGGCTCTACGCTATCCTACAATGAGCAGTTCTTC
>TRBJ2-1|TRBD2|.|TRBV20-1
CSARASSGGRLEQFF
TGCAGTGCTAGAGCCTCTAGCGGGGGGCGTCTGGAGCAGTTCTTC
>TRBJ1-1|TRBD1|.|TRBV20-1
CRVGQVNTEAFF
TGCAGGGTGGGACAGGTGAACACTGAAGCTTTCTTT
>TRBJ1-6|.|.|TRBV4-3
CASSPVEGSGNSPLHF
TGCGCCAGCAGCCCTGTCGAGGGGTCGGGTAATTCACCCCTCCACTTT
>TRBJ2-1|.|.|TRBV4-3
CASSQEEGRGYNEQFF
TGCGCCAGCAGCCAAGAAGAAGGCAGGGGTTACAATGAGCAGTTCTTC
>TRBJ1-4|TRBD1|.|TRBV6-5
CASRTFRDRDEKLFF
TGTGCCAGCAGAACCTTCCGGGACAGGGATGAAAAACTGTTTTTT
>TRBJ1-4|.|.|TRBV15
CATSTRDRSTNEKLFF
TGTGCCACCAGCACCCGGGATCGGTCAACTAATGAAAAACTGTTTTTT
>TRBJ2-7|.|.|TRBV28
CASSRPGTGLGNEQYF
TGTGCCAGCAGCCGTCCCGGGACAGGACTAGGTAACGAGCAGTACTTC
>TRBJ2-7|TRBD1|.|TRBV6-1
CASTGTGHDEQYF
TGTGCCAGTACCGGGACAGGGCACGACGAGCAGTACTTC
>TRBJ1-4|.|few|TRBV7-9
CASSLRGRDEKLFF
TGTGCCAGCAGCTTAAGAGGACGGGATGAAAAACTGTTTTTT
>TRBJ2-5|.|.|TRBV20-1
CSASAGGTTQETQYF
TGCAGTGCTAGCGCCGGCGGGACAACGCAAGAGACCCAGTACTTC
>TRBJ2-7|TRBD1|.|TRBV6-2/TRBV6-3
CASTPDRETSYEQYF
TGTGCCAGCACTCCCGACAGGGAGACATCCTACGAGCAGTACTTC
>TRBJ2-5|.|many|TRBV12-3/TRBV12-4
CASSLSLETQYF
TGTGCCAGCAGCTTAAGCTTAGAGACCCAGTACTTC
>TRBJ2-7|.|.|TRBV20-1
CSGSGAASYEQYF
TGCAGCGGGTCCGGGGCCGCCTCCTACGAGCAGTACTTC
>TRBJ2-3|.|few|TRBV10-3
CAISGSRGTDTQYF
TGTGCCATCAGTGGTTCCCGGGGCACAGATACGCAGTATTTT
>TRBJ2-1|TRBD1|few|TRBV2
CASQGQGGYNEQFF
TGTGCCAGCCAGGGACAGGGTGGATACAATGAGCAGTTCTTC
>TRBJ2-6|.|.|TRBV7-9
CASNEKRESSGADVLTF
TGTGCCAGCAATGAGAAGAGGGAAAGCTCTGGGGCCGACGTCCTGACTTTC
>TRBJ2-4|.|few|TRBV9
CASSVGFAKNIQYF
TGTGCCAGCAGCGTAGGGTTTGCCAAAAACATTCAGTACTTC
>TRBJ1-5|TRBD1|.|TRBV6-5
CASSYPFGSSDRGNQPQHF
TGTGCCAGCAGTTACCCCTTTGGGTCGAGCGACAGGGGCAATCAGCCCCAGCATTTT
>TRBJ2-7|.|once|TRBV6-2/TRBV6-3
CASSYRVRSDEQYF
TGTGCCAGCAGTTACCGCGTAAGAAGCGACGAGCAGTACTTC
>TRBJ2-1|.|few|TRBV5-5
CASSYRPRTSENNEQFF
TGTGCCAGCAGCTACCGCCCGAGGACAAGCGAAAACAATGAGCAGTTCTTC
>TRBJ2-5|TRBD1|few|TRBV12-3/TRBV12-4
CASSTGTGQGETQYF
TGTGCCAGCAGTACCGGGACAGGGCAGGGAGAGACCCAGTACTTC
>TRBJ2-5|.|few|TRBV12-3/TRBV12-4
CASSLSTNQETQYF
TGTGCCAGCAGTTTATCGACAAACCAAGAGACCCAGTACTTC
>TRBJ2-7|TRBD1|.|TRBV28
CASSPRDRGQEQYF
TGTGCCAGCAGTCCTCGGGACAGGGGGCAGGAGCAGTACTTC
>TRBJ2-7|.|.|TRBV28
CASRWGLEQYF
TGTGCCAGCAGATGGGGGCTCGAGCAGTACTTC
>TRBJ2-6|.|.|TRBV4-3
CASSQKTSAGSLSGANVLTF
TGCGCCAGCAGCCAAAAGACTTCGGCAGGGTCCCTCTCTGGGGCCAACGTCCTGACTTTC
>TRBJ2-1|TRBD2|.|TRBV11-2
CASRNSGTSGGAYNEQFF
TGTGCCAGCAGAAACTCGGGGACTAGCGGGGGGGCCTACAATGAGCAGTTCTTC